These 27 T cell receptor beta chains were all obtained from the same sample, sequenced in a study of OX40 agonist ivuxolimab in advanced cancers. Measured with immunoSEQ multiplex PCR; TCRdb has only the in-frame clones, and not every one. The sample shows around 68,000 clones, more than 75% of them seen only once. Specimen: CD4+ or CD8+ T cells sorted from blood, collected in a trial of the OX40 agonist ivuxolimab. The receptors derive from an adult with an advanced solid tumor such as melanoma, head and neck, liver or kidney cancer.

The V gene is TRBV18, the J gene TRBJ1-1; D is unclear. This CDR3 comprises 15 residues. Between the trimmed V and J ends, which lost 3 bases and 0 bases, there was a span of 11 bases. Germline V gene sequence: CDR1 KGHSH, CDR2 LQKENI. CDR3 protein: CASSPVREVNTEAFF. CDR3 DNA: TGTGCCAGCTCACCGGTTAGGGAAGTGAACACTGAAGCTTTCTTT.

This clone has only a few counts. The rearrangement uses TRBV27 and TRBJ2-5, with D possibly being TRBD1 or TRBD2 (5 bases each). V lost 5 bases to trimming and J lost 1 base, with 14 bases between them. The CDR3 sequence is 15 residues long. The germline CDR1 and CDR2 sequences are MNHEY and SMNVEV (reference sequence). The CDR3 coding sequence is TGTGCCAGCAGTCCCCTCCTCGGGACCCAAGAGACCCAGTACTTC. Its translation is CASSPLLGTQETQYF.

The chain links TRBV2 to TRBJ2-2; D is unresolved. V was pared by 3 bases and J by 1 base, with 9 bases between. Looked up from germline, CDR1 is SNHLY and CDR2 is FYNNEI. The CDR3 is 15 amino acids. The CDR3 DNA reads TGTGCCAGCAGTGATGAACAGATGAACACCGGGGAGCTGTTTTTT. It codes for CASSDEQMNTGELFF.

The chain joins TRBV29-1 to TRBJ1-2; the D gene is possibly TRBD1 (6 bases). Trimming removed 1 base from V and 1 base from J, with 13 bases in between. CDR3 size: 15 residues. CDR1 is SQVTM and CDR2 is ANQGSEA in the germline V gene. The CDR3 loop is CSVEVPGQNNYGYTF. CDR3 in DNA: TGCAGCGTTGAAGTACCTGGACAGAATAACTATGGCTACACCTTC.

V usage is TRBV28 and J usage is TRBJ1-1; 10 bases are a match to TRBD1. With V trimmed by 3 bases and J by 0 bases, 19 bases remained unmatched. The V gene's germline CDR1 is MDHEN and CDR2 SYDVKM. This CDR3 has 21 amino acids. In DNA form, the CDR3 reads TGTGCCAGCAGTTTCAAACCGTGGGACAGGGGCGGTGTTTTAGTGAACACTGAAGCTTTCTTT. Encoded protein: CASSFKPWDRGGVLVNTEAFF.

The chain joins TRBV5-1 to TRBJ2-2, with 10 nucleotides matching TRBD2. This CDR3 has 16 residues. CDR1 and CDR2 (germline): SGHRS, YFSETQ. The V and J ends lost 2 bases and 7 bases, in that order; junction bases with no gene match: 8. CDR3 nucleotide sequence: TGCGCCAGCAGCTTAAGCCCTAGCGGGAGTGGCGGGGAGCTGTTTTTT. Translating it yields CASSLSPSGSGGELFF.

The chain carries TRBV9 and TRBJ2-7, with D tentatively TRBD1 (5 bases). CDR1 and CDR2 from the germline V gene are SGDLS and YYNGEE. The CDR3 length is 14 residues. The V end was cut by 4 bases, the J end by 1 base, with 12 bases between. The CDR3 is CASSPKGLSYEQYF. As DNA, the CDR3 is TGTGCCAGCAGCCCGAAGGGGCTATCCTACGAGCAGTACTTC.

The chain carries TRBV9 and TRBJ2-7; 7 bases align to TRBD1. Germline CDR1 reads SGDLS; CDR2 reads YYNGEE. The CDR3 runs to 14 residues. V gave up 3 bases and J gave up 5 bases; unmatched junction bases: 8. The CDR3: CASSENRGHNEQYF. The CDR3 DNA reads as TGTGCCAGCAGCGAGAACAGGGGCCACAACGAGCAGTACTTC.

CDR3 sequence (DNA): TGCGCCAGCAGCCAAGAGGAAGGCCTGAACAATGAGCAGTTCTTC. Protein: CASSQEEGLNNEQFF. The J gene is TRBJ2-1, the V gene TRBV4-1; D ambiguous. V was cut by 0 bases and J by 5 bases, with 11 bases left in between. Germline CDR1 is MGHRA and CDR2 is YSYEKL. The CDR3 runs to 15 residues.

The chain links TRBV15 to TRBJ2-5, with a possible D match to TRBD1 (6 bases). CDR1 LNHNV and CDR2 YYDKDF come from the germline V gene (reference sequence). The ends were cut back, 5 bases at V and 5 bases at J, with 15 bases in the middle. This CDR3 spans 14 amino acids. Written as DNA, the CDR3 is TGTGCCACCAGCCTACAGGGTGATTGGGAGACCCAGTACTTC. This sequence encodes CATSLQGDWETQYF.

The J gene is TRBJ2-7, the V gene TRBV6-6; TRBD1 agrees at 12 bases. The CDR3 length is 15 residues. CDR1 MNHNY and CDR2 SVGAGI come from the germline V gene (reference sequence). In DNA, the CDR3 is TGTGGGTGTGGGACAGGGGGCGCGGGGCTGGGGGAGCAGTACTTC. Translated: CGCGTGGAGLGEQYF.

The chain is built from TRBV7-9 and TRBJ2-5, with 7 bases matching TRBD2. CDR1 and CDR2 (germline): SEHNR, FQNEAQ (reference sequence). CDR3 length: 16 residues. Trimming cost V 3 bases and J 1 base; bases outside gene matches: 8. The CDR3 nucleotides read TGTGCCAGCAGCTTTCAGTGGGGGAGGGTCCAAGAGACCCAGTACTTC. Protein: CASSFQWGRVQETQYF.

CDR3 loop: CASSLPPPLIERDAEQYF. In DNA form, the CDR3 reads TGTGCCAGCAGTTTGCCCCCTCCCCTTATTGAGCGGGATGCCGAGCAGTACTTC. The V call is TRBV28, the J call TRBJ2-7; 7 bases are a match to TRBD2. Trimming cost V 3 bases and J 6 bases; bases outside gene matches: 20. The CDR3 totals 18 residues. The germline V gene encodes CDR1 MDHEN and CDR2 SYDVKM.

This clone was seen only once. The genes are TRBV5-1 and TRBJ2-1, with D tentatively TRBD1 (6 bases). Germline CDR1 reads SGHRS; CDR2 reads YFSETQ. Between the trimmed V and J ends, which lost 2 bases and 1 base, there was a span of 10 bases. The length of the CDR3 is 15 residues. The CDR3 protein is CASSLSTGSYNEQFF. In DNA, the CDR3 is TGCGCCAGCAGCTTATCGACAGGTTCCTACAATGAGCAGTTCTTC.

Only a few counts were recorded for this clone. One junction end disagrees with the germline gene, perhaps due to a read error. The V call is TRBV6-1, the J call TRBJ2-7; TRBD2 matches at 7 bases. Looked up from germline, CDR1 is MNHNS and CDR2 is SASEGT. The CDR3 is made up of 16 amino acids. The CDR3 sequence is CAISELGSPSGGEQYF. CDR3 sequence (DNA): TGTGCCATCAGTGAGTTAGGGTCCCCTTCGGGAGGAGAGCAGTACTTC.

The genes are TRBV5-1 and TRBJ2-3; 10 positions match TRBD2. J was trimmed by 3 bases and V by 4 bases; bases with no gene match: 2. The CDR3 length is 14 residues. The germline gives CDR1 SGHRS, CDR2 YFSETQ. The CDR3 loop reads CASSISGRTDTQYF. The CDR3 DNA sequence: TGCGCCAGCAGCATTAGCGGGAGGACAGATACGCAGTATTTT.

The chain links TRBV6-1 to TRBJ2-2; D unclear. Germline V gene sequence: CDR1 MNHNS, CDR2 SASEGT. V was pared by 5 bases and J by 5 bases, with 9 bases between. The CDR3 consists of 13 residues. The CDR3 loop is CASSSGLTGELFF. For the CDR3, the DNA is TGTGCCAGCAGTTCGGGTCTTACCGGGGAGCTGTTTTTT.

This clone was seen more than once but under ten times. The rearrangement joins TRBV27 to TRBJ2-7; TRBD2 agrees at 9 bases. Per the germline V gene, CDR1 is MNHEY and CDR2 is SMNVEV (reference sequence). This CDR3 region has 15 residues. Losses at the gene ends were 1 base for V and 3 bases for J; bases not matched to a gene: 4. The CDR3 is CASSLYPSGVYEQYF. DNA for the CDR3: TGTGCCAGCAGTTTATACCCTAGCGGGGTCTACGAGCAGTACTTC.

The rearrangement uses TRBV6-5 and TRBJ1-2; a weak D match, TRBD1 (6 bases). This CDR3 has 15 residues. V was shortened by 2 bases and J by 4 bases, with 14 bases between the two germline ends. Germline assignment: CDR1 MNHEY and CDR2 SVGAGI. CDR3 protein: CASSYTPTGLYGYTF. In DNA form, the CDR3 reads TGTGCCAGCAGTTACACCCCGACAGGCCTCTATGGCTACACCTTC.

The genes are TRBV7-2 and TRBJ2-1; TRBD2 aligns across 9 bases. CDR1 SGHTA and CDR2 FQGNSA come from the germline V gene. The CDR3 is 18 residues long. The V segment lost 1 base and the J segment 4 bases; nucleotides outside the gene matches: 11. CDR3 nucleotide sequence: TGTGCCAGCAGCTTAGGTCGGGCGGGAGGGCCCACTTACAATGAGCAGTTCTTC. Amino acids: CASSLGRAGGPTYNEQFF.

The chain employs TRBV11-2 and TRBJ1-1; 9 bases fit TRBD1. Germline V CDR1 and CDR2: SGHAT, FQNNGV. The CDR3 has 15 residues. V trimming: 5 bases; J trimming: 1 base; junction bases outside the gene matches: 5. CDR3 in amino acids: CASSHPGQGNTEAFF. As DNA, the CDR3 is TGTGCCAGCAGCCACCCGGGACAGGGGAACACTGAAGCTTTCTTT.

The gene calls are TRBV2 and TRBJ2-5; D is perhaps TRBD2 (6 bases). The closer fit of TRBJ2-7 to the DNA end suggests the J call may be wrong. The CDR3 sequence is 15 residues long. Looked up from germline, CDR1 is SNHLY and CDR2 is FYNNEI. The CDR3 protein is CASSGGQLGLYEQYF. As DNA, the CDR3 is TGTGCCAGCAGTGGAGGACAATTGGGACTCTACGAGCAGTACTTC.

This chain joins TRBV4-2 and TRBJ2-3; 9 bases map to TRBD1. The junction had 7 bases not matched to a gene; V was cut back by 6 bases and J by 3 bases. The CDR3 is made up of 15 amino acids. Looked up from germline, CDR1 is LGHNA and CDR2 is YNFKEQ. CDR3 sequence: CASSRTGERTDTQYF. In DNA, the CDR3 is TGTGCCAGCAGTCGGACAGGGGAGCGTACAGATACGCAGTATTTT.

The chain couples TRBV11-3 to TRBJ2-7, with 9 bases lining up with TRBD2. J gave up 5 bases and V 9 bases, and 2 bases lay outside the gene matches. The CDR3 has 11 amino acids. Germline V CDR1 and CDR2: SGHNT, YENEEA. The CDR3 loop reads CASGTSNEQYF. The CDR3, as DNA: TGTGCCAGTGGGACTAGCAACGAGCAGTACTTC.

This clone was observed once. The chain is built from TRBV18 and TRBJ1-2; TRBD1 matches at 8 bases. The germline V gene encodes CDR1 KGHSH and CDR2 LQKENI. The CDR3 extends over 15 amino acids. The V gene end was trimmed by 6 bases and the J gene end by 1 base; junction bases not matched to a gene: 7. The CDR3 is CASSLGTGNNYGYTF. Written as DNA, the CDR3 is TGTGCCAGCTCGCTCGGGACAGGAAATAACTATGGCTACACCTTC.

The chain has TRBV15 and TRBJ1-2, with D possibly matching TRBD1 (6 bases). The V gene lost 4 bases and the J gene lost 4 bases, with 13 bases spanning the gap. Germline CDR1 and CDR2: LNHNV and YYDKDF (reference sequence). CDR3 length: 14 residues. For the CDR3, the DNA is TGTGCCACCAGCAATTTAGACAGGACCTATGGCTACACCTTC. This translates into CATSNLDRTYGYTF.

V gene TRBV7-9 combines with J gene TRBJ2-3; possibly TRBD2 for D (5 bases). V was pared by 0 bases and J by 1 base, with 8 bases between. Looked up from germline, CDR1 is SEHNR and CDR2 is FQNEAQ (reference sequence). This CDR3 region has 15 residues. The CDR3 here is CASSLAVRGTDTQYF. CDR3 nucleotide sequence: TGTGCCAGCAGCTTAGCGGTGAGGGGCACAGATACGCAGTATTTT.